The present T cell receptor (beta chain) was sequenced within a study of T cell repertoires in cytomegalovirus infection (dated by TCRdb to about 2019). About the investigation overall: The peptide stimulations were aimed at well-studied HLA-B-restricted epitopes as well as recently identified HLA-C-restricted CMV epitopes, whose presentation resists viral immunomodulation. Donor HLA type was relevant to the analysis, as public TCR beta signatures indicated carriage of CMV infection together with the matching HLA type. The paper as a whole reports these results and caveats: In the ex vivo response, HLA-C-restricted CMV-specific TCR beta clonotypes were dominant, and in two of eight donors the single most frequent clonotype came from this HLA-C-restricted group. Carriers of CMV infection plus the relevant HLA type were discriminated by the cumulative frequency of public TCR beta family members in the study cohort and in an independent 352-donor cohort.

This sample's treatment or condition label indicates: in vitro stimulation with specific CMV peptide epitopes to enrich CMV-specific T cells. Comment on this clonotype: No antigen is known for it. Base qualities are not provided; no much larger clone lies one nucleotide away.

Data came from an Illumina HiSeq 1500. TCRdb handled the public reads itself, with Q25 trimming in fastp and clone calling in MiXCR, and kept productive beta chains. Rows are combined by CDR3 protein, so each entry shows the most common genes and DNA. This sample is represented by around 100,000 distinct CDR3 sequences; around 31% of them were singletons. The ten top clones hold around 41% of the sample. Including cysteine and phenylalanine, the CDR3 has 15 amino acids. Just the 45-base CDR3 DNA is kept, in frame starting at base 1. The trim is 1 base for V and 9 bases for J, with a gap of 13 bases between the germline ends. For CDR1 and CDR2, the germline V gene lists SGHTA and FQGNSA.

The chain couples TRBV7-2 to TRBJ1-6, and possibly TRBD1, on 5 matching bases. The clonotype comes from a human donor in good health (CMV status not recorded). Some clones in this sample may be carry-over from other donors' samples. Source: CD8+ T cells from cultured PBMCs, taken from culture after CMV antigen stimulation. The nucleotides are TGTGCCAGCAGCTTAGGGGGGGACCGAACTTCACCCCTCCACTTT. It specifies CASSLGGDRTSPLHF.